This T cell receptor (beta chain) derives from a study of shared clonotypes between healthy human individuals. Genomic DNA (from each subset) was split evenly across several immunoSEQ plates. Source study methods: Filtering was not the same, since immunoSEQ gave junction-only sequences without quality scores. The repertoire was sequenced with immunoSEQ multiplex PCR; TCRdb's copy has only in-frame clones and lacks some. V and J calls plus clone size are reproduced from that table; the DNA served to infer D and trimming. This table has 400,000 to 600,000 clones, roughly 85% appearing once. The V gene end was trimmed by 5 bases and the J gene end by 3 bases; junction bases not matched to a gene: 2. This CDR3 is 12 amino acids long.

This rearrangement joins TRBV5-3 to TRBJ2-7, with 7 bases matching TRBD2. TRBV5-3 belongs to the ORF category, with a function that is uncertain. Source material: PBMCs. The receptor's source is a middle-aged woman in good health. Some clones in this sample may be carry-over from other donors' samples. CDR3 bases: TGTGCCAGAAGTTGGGACTACTACGAGCAGTACTTC. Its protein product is CARSWDYYEQYF.